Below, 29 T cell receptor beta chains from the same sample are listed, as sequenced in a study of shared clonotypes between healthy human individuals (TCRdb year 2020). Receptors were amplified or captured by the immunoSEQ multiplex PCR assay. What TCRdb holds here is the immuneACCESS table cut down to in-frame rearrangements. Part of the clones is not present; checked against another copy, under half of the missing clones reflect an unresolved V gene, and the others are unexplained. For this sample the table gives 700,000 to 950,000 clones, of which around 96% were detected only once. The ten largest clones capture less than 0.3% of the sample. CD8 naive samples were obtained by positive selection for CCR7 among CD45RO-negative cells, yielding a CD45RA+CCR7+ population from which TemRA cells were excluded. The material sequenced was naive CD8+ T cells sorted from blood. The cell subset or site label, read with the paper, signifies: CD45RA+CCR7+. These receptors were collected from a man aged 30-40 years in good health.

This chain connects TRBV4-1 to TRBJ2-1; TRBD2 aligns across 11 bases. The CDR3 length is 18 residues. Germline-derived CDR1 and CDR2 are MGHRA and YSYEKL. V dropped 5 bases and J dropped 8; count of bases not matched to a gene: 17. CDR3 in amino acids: CASSTTSPLAGEVHEQFF. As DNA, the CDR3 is TGCGCCAGCAGCACCACGTCCCCACTAGCGGGAGAAGTCCATGAGCAGTTCTTC.

The CDR3 nucleotides are TGTGCCAGCAGTTTATCACCGCGTCAGGGCCCTGACGAGCAGTACTTC. Amino acids: CASSLSPRQGPDEQYF. J is TRBJ2-7 and V is TRBV28, with a weak D call TRBD1 (5 bases). The V and J ends lost 1 base and 5 bases respectively, with 18 bases between them. This CDR3 has 16 amino acids. CDR1 and CDR2 from the germline V gene are MDHEN and SYDVKM.

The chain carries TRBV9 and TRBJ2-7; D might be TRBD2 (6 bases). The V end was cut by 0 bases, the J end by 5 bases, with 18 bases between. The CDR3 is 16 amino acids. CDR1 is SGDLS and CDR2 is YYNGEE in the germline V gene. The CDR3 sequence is CASSVEGDAGRDEQYF. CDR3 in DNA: TGTGCCAGCAGCGTAGAGGGTGATGCGGGAAGGGACGAGCAGTACTTC.

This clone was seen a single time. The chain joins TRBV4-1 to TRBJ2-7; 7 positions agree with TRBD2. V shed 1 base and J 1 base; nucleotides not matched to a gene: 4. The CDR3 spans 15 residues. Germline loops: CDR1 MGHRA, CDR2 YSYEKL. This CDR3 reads CASSQVLAESYEQYF. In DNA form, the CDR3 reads TGCGCCAGCAGCCAAGTCCTAGCGGAATCCTACGAGCAGTACTTC.

The CDR3, as DNA: TGTGCCAGTAGTATCAATATAGGGGCAGATACGCAGTATTTT. Translating gives CASSINIGADTQYF. The V and J genes are TRBV19 and TRBJ2-3; maybe TRBD1 (5 bases). There are 14 residues in the CDR3. V was clipped by 3 bases and J by 4 bases, with 11 bases between them. Germline V gene lookup returns CDR1 LNHDA and CDR2 SQIVND (reference sequence).

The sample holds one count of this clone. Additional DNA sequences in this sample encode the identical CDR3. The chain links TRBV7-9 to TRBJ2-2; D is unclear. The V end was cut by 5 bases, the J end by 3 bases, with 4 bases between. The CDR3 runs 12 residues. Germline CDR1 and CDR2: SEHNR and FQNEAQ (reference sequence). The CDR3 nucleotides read TGTGCCAGCAGCACTTACACCGGGGAGCTGTTTTTT. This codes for CASSTYTGELFF.

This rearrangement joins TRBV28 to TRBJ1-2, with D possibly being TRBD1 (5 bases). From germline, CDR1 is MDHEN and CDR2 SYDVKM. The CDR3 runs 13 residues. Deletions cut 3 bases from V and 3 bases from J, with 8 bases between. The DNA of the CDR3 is TGTGCCAGCAGTTTGAGGGGCCACTATGGCTACACCTTC. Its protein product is CASSLRGHYGYTF.

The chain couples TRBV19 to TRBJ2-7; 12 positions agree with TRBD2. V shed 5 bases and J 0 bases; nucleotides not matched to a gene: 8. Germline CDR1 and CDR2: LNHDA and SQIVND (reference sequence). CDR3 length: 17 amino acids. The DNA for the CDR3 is TGTGCCAGTAGTCCGACTAGCGGGAGCCATAGCTCCTACGAGCAGTACTTC. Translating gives CASSPTSGSHSSYEQYF.

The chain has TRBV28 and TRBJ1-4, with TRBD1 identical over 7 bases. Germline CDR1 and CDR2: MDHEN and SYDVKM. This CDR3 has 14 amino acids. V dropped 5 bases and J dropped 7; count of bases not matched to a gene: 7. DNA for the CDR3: TGTGCCAGCAGTCAGACAGGGCGGGCTGAAAAACTGTTTTTT. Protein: CASSQTGRAEKLFF.

The CDR3 here is CASRSSSELYNEQFF. In nucleotides, the CDR3 is TGTGCCAGCAGATCATCTAGCGAGTTATACAATGAGCAGTTCTTC. The chain employs TRBV7-9 and TRBJ2-1; D might be TRBD2 (6 bases). The ends were cut back, 6 bases at V and 4 bases at J, with 16 bases in the middle. This CDR3 region has 15 residues. Germline CDR1 reads SEHNR; CDR2 reads FQNEAQ (reference sequence).

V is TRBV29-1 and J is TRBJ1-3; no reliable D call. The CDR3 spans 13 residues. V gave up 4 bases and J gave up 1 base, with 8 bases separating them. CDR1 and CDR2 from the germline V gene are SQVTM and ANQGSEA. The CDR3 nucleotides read TGCAGCGTTGTAGTGCCTTCTGGAAACACCATATATTTT. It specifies CSVVVPSGNTIYF.

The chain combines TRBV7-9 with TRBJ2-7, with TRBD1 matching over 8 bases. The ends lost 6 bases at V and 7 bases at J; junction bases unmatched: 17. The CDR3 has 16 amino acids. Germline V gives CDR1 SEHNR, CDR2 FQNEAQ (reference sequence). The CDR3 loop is CASSTSKRDRGIEQYF. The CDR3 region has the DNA TGTGCCAGCAGTACATCCAAGAGAGACAGGGGAATTGAGCAGTACTTC.

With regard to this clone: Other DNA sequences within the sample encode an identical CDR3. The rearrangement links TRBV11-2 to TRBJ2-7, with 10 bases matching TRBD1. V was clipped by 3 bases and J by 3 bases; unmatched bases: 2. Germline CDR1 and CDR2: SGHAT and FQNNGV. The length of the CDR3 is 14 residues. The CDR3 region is CASSFGTGVYEQYF. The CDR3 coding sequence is TGTGCCAGCAGCTTCGGGACAGGGGTCTACGAGCAGTACTTC.

In nucleotides, the CDR3 is TGTGCCAGCAGCTTATCAATTAGGGGGCGGGATGAGCAGTTCTTC. It translates to CASSLSIRGRDEQFF. This sequence joins TRBV7-9 and TRBJ2-1, with TRBD1 matching over 7 bases. CDR1 and CDR2 from the germline V gene are SEHNR and FQNEAQ (reference sequence). The CDR3 is made up of 15 amino acids. Unmatched junction bases numbered 9, after V lost 2 bases and J lost 8 bases. Drawing the rest from reference TRBV7-9 and TRBJ2-1, the complete variable domain is DTGVSQNPRHKITKRGQNVTFRCDPISEHNRLYWYRQTLGQGPEFLTYFQNEAQLEKSRLLSDRFSAERPKGSFSTLEIQRTEQGDSAMYLCASSLSIRGRDEQFFGPGTRLTVL.

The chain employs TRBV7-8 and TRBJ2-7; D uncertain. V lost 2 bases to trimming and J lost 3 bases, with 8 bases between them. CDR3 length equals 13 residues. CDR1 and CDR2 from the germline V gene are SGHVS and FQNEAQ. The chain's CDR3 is CASSLRMFYEQYF. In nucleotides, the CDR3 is TGTGCCAGCAGCTTAAGGATGTTCTACGAGCAGTACTTC.

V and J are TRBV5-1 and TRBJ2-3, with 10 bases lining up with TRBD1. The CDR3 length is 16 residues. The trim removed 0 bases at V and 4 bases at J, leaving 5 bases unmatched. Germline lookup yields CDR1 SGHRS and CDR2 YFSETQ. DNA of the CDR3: TGCGCCAGCAGCTTGGCACCGGGACAGGGGTCAGATACGCAGTATTTT. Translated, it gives CASSLAPGQGSDTQYF.

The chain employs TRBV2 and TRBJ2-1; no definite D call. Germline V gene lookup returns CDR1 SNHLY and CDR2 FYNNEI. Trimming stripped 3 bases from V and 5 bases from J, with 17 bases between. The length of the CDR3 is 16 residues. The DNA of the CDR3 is TGTGCCAGCAGTGATCCCACAGCCGTATTGAACAATGAGCAGTTCTTC. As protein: CASSDPTAVLNNEQFF.

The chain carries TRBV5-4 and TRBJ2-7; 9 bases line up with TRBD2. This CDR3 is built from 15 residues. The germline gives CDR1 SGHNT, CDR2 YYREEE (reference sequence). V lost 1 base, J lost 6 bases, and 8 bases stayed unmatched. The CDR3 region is CASSLWGSGSSEQYF. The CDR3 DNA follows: TGTGCCAGCAGCTTGTGGGGTAGCGGGAGTAGCGAGCAGTACTTC.

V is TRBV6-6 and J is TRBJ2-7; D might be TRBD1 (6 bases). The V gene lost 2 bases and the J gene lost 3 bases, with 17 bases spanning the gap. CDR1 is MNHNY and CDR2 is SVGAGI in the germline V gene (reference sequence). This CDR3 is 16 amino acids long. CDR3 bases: TGTGCCAGCAGTTACACGGTTAGGGGGTCTTACTACGAGCAGTACTTC. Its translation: CASSYTVRGSYYEQYF.

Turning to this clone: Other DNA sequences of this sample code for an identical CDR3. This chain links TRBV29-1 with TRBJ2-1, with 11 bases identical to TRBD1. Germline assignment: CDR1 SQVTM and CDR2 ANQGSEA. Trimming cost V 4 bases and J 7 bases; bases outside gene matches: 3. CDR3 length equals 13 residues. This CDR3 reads CSVAGQGANEQFF. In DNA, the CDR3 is TGCAGCGTTGCAGGACAGGGGGCTAATGAGCAGTTCTTC.

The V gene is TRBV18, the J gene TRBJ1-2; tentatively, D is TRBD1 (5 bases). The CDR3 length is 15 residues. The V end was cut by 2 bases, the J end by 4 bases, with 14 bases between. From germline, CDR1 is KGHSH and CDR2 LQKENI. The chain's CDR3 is CASSPSSGRGYGYTF. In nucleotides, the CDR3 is TGTGCCAGCTCACCAAGTAGCGGGAGGGGCTATGGCTACACCTTC.

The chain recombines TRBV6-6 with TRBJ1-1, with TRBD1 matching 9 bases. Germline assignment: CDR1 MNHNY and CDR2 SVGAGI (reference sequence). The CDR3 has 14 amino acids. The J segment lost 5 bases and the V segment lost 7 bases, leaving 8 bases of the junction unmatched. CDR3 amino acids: CASNRDRVPTEAFF. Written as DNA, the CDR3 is TGTGCCAGCAACCGGGACAGGGTACCTACTGAAGCTTTCTTT.

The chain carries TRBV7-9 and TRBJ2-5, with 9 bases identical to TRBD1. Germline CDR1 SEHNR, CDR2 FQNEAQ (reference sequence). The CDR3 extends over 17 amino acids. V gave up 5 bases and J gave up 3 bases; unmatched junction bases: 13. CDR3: CASSQLGRDRVEETQYF. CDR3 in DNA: TGTGCCAGCAGCCAGCTAGGCAGGGACAGGGTGGAAGAGACCCAGTACTTC.

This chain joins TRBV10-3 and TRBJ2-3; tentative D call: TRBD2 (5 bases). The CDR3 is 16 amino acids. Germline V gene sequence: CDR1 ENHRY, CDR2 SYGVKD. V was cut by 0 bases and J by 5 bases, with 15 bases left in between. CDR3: CAISESRVSRKDTQYF. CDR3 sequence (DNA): TGTGCCATCAGTGAGTCGAGGGTCAGCAGGAAAGATACGCAGTATTTT.

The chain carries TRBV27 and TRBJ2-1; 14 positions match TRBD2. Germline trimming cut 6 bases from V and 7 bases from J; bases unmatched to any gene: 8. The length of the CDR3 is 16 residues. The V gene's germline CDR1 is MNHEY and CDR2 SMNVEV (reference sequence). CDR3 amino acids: CASSPPGLAGVNEQFF. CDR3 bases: TGTGCCAGCAGCCCACCGGGACTAGCGGGAGTGAATGAGCAGTTCTTC.

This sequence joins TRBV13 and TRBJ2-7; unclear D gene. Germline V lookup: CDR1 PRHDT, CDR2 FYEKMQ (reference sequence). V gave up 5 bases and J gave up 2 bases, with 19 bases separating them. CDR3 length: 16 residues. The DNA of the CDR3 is TGTGCCAGCAGCCGTCTTGTTTCCGGAGAGGCCTACGAGCAGTACTTC. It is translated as CASSRLVSGEAYEQYF.

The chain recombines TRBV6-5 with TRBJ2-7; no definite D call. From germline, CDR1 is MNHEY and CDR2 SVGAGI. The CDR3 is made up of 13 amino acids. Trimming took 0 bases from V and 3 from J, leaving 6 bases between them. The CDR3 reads CASSYSFLYEQYF. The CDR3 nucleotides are TGTGCCAGCAGTTACTCCTTTCTCTACGAGCAGTACTTC.

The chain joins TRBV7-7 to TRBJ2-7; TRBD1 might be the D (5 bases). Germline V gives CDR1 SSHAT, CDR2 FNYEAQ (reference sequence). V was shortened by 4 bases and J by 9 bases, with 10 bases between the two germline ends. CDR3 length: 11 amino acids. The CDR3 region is CASSSDTGQYF. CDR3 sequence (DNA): TGTGCCAGCAGCTCGGACACGGGGCAGTACTTC.

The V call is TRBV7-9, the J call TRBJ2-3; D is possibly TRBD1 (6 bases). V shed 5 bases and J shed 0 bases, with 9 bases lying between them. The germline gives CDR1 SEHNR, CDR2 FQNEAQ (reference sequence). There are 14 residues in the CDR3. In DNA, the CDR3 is TGTGCCAGCAGCCGAGGACAGAGCACAGATACGCAGTATTTT. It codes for CASSRGQSTDTQYF. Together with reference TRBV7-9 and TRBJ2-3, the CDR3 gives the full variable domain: DTGVSQNPRHKITKRGQNVTFRCDPISEHNRLYWYRQTLGQGPEFLTYFQNEAQLEKSRLLSDRFSAERPKGSFSTLEIQRTEQGDSAMYLCASSRGQSTDTQYFGPGTRLTVL.